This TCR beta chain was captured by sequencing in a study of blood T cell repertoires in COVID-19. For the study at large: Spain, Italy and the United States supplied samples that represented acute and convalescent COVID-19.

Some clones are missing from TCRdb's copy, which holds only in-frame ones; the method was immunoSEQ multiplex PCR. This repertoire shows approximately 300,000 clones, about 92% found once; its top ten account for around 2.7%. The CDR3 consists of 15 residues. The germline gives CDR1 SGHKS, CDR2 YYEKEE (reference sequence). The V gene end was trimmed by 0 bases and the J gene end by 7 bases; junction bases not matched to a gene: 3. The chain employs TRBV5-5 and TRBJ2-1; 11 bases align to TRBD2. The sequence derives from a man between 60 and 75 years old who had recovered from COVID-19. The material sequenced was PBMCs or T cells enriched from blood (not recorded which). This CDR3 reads CASSLVAGGWNEQFF. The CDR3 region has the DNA TGTGCCAGCAGCTTGGTAGCGGGAGGGTGGAATGAGCAGTTCTTC.